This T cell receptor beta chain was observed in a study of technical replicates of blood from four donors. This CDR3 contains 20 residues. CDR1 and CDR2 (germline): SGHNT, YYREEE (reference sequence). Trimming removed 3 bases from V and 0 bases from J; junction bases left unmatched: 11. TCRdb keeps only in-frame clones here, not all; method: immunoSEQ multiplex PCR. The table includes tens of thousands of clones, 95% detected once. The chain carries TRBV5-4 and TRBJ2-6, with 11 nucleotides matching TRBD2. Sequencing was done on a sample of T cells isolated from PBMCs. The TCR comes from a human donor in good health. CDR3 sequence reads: CASSSPKTSGTVSGANVLTF. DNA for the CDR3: TGTGCCAGCAGCTCCCCGAAGACTAGCGGGACCGTCTCTGGGGCCAACGTCCTGACTTTC.